What follows are 12 T cell receptor beta chains derived from one specimen sequenced in a study of blood T cells in healthy people across ages. Through a sample-barcoded 5' primer and a J-beta primer mix, a second PCR was run for roughly 7 to 12 cycles. Each CDR3 protein gets one entry after TCRdb re-called the 5' RACE reads with MiXCR. Here the sample spans 1.5 million to 2 million distinct CDR3 sequences, roughly 49% being singletons. The sample comprised blood. The receptors were gathered from a woman aged 40 to 55 in good health.

The gene calls are TRBV27 and TRBJ1-1, with TRBD1 matching 7 bases. This CDR3 is 16 amino acids long. In germline, CDR1 is MNHEY, CDR2 SMNVEV (reference sequence). The V and J ends lost 3 bases and 1 base, in that order; junction bases with no gene match: 8. In DNA, the CDR3 is TGTGCCAGCAGTTTCCAGGGGGTTTATCAGAACACTGAAGCTTTCTTT. Translating it yields CASSFQGVYQNTEAFF.

This clonotype was observed a handful of times. V usage is TRBV5-6 and J usage is TRBJ2-3; 11 bases map to TRBD1. V dropped 4 bases and J dropped 5; count of bases not matched to a gene: 15. The CDR3 has 18 residues. Germline V gene lookup returns CDR1 SGHDT and CDR2 YYEEEE. The DNA of the CDR3 is TGTGCCAGCAGCCCTATTCCCGGGACAGGGGGGATTAGAGATACGCAGTATTTT. Encoded protein: CASSPIPGTGGIRDTQYF. The whole variable domain, filled in from reference TRBV5-6 and TRBJ2-3, reads DAGVTQSPTHLIKTRGQQVTLRCSPKSGHDTVSWYQQALGQGPQFIFQYYEEEERQRGNFPDRFSGHQFPNYSSELNVNALLLGDSALYLCASSPIPGTGGIRDTQYFGPGTRLTVL.

There are a few counts of this clonotype. J is TRBJ2-5 and V is TRBV6-5; 8 positions match TRBD2. V dropped 11 bases and J dropped 4; count of bases not matched to a gene: 6. The V gene's germline CDR1 is MNHEY and CDR2 SVGAGI. CDR3 size: 12 residues. CDR3 amino acids: CAARGGGETQYF. Here the CDR3 DNA reads TGTGCCGCCCGGGGGGGCGGAGAGACCCAGTACTTC.

This chain connects TRBV9 to TRBJ1-4; D is uncertain. The germline gives CDR1 SGDLS, CDR2 YYNGEE. CDR3 length: 15 amino acids. V shed 0 bases and J shed 5 bases, with 11 bases lying between them. In nucleotides, the CDR3 is TGTGCCAGCAGCGTAGCCCCGGCGGAAAATGAAAAACTGTTTTTT. Its protein product is CASSVAPAENEKLFF.

Only one count was recorded for this clonotype. As DNA, the CDR3 is TGCAGTGCTAGAGCCGTGGGACAGGACTACAATGAGCAGTTCTTC. This codes for CSARAVGQDYNEQFF. The rearrangement uses TRBV20-1 and TRBJ2-1; 8 bases line up with TRBD1. Germline assignment: CDR1 DFQATT and CDR2 SNEGSKA (reference sequence). CDR3 size: 15 residues. V trimming: 1 base; J trimming: 3 bases; junction bases outside the gene matches: 5.

The chain carries TRBV15 and TRBJ2-7; D not certain. Germline V gene data show CDR1 as LNHNV and CDR2 as YYDKDF (reference sequence). This CDR3 spans 14 amino acids. Trimming stripped 3 bases from V and 5 bases from J, with 14 bases between. DNA of the CDR3: TGTGCCACCAGCAGGGATGGGATTCCCCACGAGCAGTACTTC. It specifies CATSRDGIPHEQYF.

The rearrangement links TRBV20-1 to TRBJ2-1; 10 bases map to TRBD2. The CDR3 extends over 16 amino acids. The V gene end was trimmed by 3 bases and the J gene end by 2 bases; junction bases not matched to a gene: 7. Looked up from germline, CDR1 is DFQATT and CDR2 is SNEGSKA (reference sequence). The CDR3, as DNA: TGCAGTGCTAGCTTCACTAGCGGGGAGCCCTACAATGAGCAGTTCTTC. Translation gives CSASFTSGEPYNEQFF.

The J gene is TRBJ2-1, the V gene TRBV7-9; no reliable D call. This CDR3 has 13 amino acids. From germline, CDR1 is SEHNR and CDR2 FQNEAQ (reference sequence). V lost 5 bases and J lost 6, with 11 bases in between. CDR3 loop: CASSPRYGNEQFF. CDR3 in DNA: TGTGCCAGCAGCCCAAGGTACGGCAATGAGCAGTTCTTC.

The sample holds a few counts of this clonotype. The genes are TRBV5-1 and TRBJ2-3; D is unresolved. Germline assignment: CDR1 SGHRS and CDR2 YFSETQ. The CDR3 loop spans 15 amino acids. V lost 5 bases, J lost 0 bases, and 13 bases lay in between. The CDR3 protein is CASRLQPGSTDTQYF. The CDR3, as DNA: TGCGCCAGCAGGCTGCAGCCTGGGAGCACAGATACGCAGTATTTT.

The V call is TRBV12-3 or TRBV12-4, the J call TRBJ2-5, with TRBD2 identical over 8 bases. The CDR3 is 15 residues long. With V trimmed by 6 bases and J by 5 bases, 11 bases remained unmatched. The DNA of the CDR3 is TGTGCCAGCAGGGGACGGGGACTAGGCGGTGAGACCCAGTACTTC. Protein sequence: CASRGRGLGGETQYF.

This clonotype showed up just once. The V and J genes are TRBV28 and TRBJ2-3; 13 bases are shared with TRBD2. The J segment lost 7 bases and the V segment lost 7 bases, leaving 11 bases of the junction unmatched. The V gene's germline CDR1 is MDHEN and CDR2 SYDVKM. The CDR3 runs to 16 residues. In DNA form, the CDR3 reads TGTGCCAGCACCACTTCACTAGCGGGGGGGCGTAATACGCAGTATTTT. Its protein is CASTTSLAGGRNTQYF.

About this clonotype itself: One junction end does not reproduce the germline sequence, and a read error may be involved. The chain carries TRBV6-4 and TRBJ2-3; D call uncertain. CDR1 is MRHNA and CDR2 is SNTAGT in the germline V gene. This CDR3 has 14 amino acids. CDR3 amino acids: CASRGEKSTDTQYF. Written as DNA, the CDR3 is TGTGCCAGCAGGGGTGAGAAAAGCACAGATACACAGTATTTT.